The sequence of this TCR beta chain was determined in a study of neurological immune-mediated disorders (dated by TCRdb to about 2019). With respect to the entire study: Peripheral blood TCR-beta repertoires from HTLV-I-associated myelopathy (HAM/TSP) patients, multiple sclerosis patients and healthy controls were compared by UMI-based sequencing. The 106 TCR-beta libraries covered PBMC samples along with longitudinal samples, technical triplicates, and paired sorted CD4+ and CD8+ T-cell subsets. The cohort was made up of 68 subjects, consisting of some 15 HAM/TSP patients, about 34 multiple sclerosis patients and 20 healthy controls.

Ten or more counts support this clonotype. Its antigen is currently not known. Qualities for individual bases were not recorded, and no much larger clone is one base off. cDNA was synthesized by template-switch 5'RACE using a primer with a 10-nucleotide random unique molecular identifier that tagged each TCR transcript. Over 160 million TCR-beta sequences, covering 15-18 subjects, were produced in each sequencing run. Total RNA was extracted with the RNeasy kit. TCR-beta VDJ regions were amplified with primers for the TCR constant region and the 5'RACE anchor, using the KAPA Real-time Library Amplification kit. Sample indexes and Illumina adaptors were added in a first PCR, after which library yield was increased in a second PCR. After Ampure bead purification, the roughly 650 bp TCR product was size-selected on a 2% E-gel SizeSelection system. Before pooling, library quality was checked on a Bioanalyzer, concentration was measured with Qubit, and libraries were quantified with the Kapa Library Quantification kit. Paired-end 2 x 150 bp sequencing of the libraries was performed on an Illumina HiSeq 2500. To increase sequence diversity, about 25-30% phiX was spiked into each library pool. The authors processed their data as follows. The UMI-based MiGEC pipeline processed quality-filtered reads and removed over 85% of raw TCR sequences during error correction. IMGT germline references were used for alignment of VDJ genes, and clonotypes were defined by a unique CDR3 amino acid sequence together with V-J genes. VDJtools evaluated clonal expansion, Shannon diversity and CDR3 relatedness (CalcPairwiseDistances, ClusterSamples); CLCbio workbench built phylogenetic trees. A clone was classed as expanded if it had 8 or more unique UMIs, a cutoff based on coefficient-of-variation modelling across technical triplicates. In TCRdb, the public reads were trimmed at Q25 with fastp and aligned with MiXCR, with productive beta chains retained. Rows with a matching CDR3 protein are joined into one entry that keeps the most common DNA and genes. Clone size and V and J calls follow TCRdb, not the original study. The sample table holds more than 45,000 distinct CDR3 sequences, of which about 10% were seen once. Of the sample, approximately 1.8% is held by the ten largest clones.

The healthy controls were volunteers from a blood bank in Maryland, USA. For unsorted PBMC libraries, 2 million PBMCs were used after storage in RNAlater at -80 degrees C until RNA extraction. Peripheral blood underwent Ficoll-Hypaque density gradient centrifugation to isolate PBMCs, which were then cryopreserved in liquid nitrogen. Overall results and qualifications from the work: Expanded clones from different subjects shared no identical CDR3 amino acid sequences, which suggests that TCR-beta repertoires were private in all groups. TCR clonal expansion was greatest in HAM/TSP patients and smallest in MS patients, who ranked below even healthy controls.

Sequencing used PBMCs. The origin of this receptor is a man in his 60s in good health.

This receptor has the CDR3 CASSLRDGPPGNEQFF. The sequenced DNA: TGTGCCAGCAGCTTACGCGACGGTCCCCCGGGGAATGAGCAGTTCTTC. In this chain, TRBV7-2 is recombined with TRBJ2-1; possibly the D gene is TRBD2, per 5 matching bases. Reading from cysteine to phenylalanine, the CDR3 counts 16 amino acids. Kept here is only the CDR3 DNA, which spans 48 bases and is read in frame from base 1. The germline V gene sets CDR1 to SGHTA and CDR2 to FQGNSA. Trimming takes 2 bases from V and 7 bases from J, and the germline ends sit 18 bases apart.